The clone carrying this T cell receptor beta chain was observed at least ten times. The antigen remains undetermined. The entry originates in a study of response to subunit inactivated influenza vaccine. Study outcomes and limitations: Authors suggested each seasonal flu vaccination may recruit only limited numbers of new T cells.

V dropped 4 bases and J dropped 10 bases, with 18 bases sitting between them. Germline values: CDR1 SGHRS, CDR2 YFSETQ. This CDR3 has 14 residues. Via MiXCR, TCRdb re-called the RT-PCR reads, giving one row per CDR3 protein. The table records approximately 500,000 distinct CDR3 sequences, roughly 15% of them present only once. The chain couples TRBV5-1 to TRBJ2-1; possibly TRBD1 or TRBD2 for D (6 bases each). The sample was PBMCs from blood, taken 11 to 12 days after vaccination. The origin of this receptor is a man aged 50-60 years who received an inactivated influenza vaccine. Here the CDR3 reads CASSATGASIEQFF. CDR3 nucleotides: TGCGCCAGCAGCGCAACGGGGGCGTCTATCGAGCAGTTCTTC.